A selection of T cell receptor beta chains follows, all from one sample in a study of control samples from healthy donors and cancer patients. Produced via immunoSEQ multiplex PCR; TCRdb's table is partial and in-frame only. This sample carries 70,000 to 85,000 clones, 84% of them seen once, and the ten largest clones take roughly 10%. Source material: PBMCs. Source of these receptors: a man aged 55 to 70 with head and neck cancer. Both conserved end residues are part of each CDR3. D genes are given only for firm matches. The size field is filled for only some rows; it gives once, few, many or a size class.

V	size	D	J	CDR3	DNA
TRBV19	-	TRBD1	TRBJ1-2	CASTRQGGSFYGYTF	TGTGCCAGTACTCGACAGGGAGGGAGCTTTTATGGCTACACCTTC
TRBV9	-	-	TRBJ1-2	CARSEGGAKGYTF	TGTGCCCGCAGCGAGGGGGGGGCCAAGGGCTACACCTTC
TRBV24-1	-	-	TRBJ2-5	CATSDGTVGGETQYF	TGTGCCACCAGTGACGGGACTGTGGGGGGAGAGACCCAGTACTTC
TRBV28	-	-	TRBJ1-5	CASSFPRTRNQPQHF	TGTGCCAGCAGTTTTCCCAGGACTCGCAATCAGCCCCAGCATTTT
TRBV5-6	once	TRBD2	TRBJ2-5	CASSLRSGTSGRIGETQYF	TGTGCCAGCAGCTTGAGGTCCGGGACTAGCGGGAGGATCGGAGAGACCCAGTACTTC
TRBV2	-	TRBD1	TRBJ2-6	CASKTDRAYSGANVLTF	TGTGCCAGCAAAACGGACAGGGCATACTCTGGGGCCAACGTCCTGACTTTC
TRBV6-5	-	-	TRBJ1-5	CASSPRGIANQPQHF	TGTGCCAGCAGTCCAAGGGGCATTGCGAATCAGCCCCAGCATTTT
TRBV5-1	-	-	TRBJ1-2	CASSLGEGYTF	TGCGCCAGCAGCTTGGGTGAAGGCTACACCTTC
TRBV10-3	-	TRBD1	TRBJ1-2	CAISGLQGQGFYGYTF	TGTGCCATCAGTGGCTTACAGGGACAGGGGTTCTATGGCTACACCTTC
TRBV5-4	once	-	TRBJ2-7	CASSFKGYEQYF	TGTGCCAGCAGCTTTAAGGGATACGAGCAGTACTTC
TRBV4-2	-	TRBD2	TRBJ2-4	CASSQTSDPIDIQYF	TGTGCCAGCAGCCAAACTAGCGATCCGATCGACATTCAGTACTTC
TRBV5-1	-	TRBD2	TRBJ2-2	CASSPTLAGTGELFF	TGCGCCAGCAGTCCGACACTAGCGGGGACCGGGGAGCTGTTTTTT
TRBV3-1/TRBV3-2	once	-	TRBJ1-4	CASSPNRDGKLFF	TGTGCCAGCAGCCCCAACAGGGATGGGAAACTGTTTTTT
TRBV2	few	-	TRBJ1-6	CASSDGNSPLHF	TGTGCCAGCAGTGACGGGAATTCACCCCTCCACTTT
TRBV12-3/TRBV12-4	-	-	TRBJ2-7	CASSEQGYEQYF	TGTGCCAGCAGTGAACAGGGTTACGAGCAGTACTTC
TRBV19	-	TRBD1	TRBJ1-5	CASTQWSRGINQPQHF	TGTGCCAGTACCCAGTGGTCCAGGGGGATCAATCAGCCCCAGCATTTT
TRBV7-9	-	-	TRBJ2-2	CASSSWTVTGELFF	TGTGCCAGCAGCTCCTGGACAGTCACCGGGGAGCTGTTTTTT
TRBV4-1	once	TRBD1	TRBJ1-4	CASSQGSGQLVRDEKLFF	TGCGCCAGCAGCCAAGGTTCGGGACAGCTGGTTCGGGATGAAAAACTGTTTTTT
TRBV7-7	-	TRBD2	TRBJ2-7	CASSLTSGRANEQYF	TGTGCCAGCAGCTTGACTAGCGGGAGGGCTAACGAGCAGTACTTC
TRBV2	few	-	TRBJ1-2	CASSERRDHGYTF	TGTGCCAGCAGTGAACGCAGGGACCATGGCTACACCTTC
TRBV7-7	once	-	TRBJ2-5	CASSLGLSAETQYF	TGTGCTAGCAGCTTAGGGCTATCGGCGGAGACCCAGTACTTC
TRBV5-6	few	-	TRBJ1-1	CASSFAGRMNTEAFF	TGTGCCAGCAGCTTCGCGGGACGCATGAACACTGAAGCTTTCTTT
TRBV19	-	-	TRBJ1-5	CASSIGNWYNNQPQHF	TGTGCCAGTAGTATAGGGAATTGGTATAACAATCAGCCCCAGCATTTT
TRBV18	-	-	TRBJ2-6	CASSLVSAGANVLTF	TGTGCCAGCTCACTAGTGTCGGCTGGGGCCAACGTCCTGACTTTC
TRBV15	-	TRBD2	TRBJ2-1	CATSRGSGSSNEQFF	TGTGCCACCAGCAGAGGAAGCGGGAGCTCCAATGAGCAGTTCTTC
TRBV6-2/TRBV6-3	once	-	TRBJ1-5	CASSYYGGLSNQPQHF	TGTGCCAGCAGTTACTATGGGGGGCTAAGCAATCAGCCCCAGCATTTT
TRBV29-1	-	TRBD1	TRBJ2-3	CSVRRQGDKDTQYF	TGCAGCGTCAGACGACAGGGGGATAAAGATACGCAGTATTTT
TRBV6-6	-	TRBD2	TRBJ2-1	CASSQRLAGGRYNEQFF	TGTGCCAGCAGTCAAAGACTAGCGGGAGGACGATACAATGAGCAGTTCTTC
TRBV9	-	-	TRBJ2-7	CASSVETGVGYEQYF	TGTGCCAGCAGCGTAGAAACGGGAGTAGGCTACGAGCAGTACTTC
TRBV7-9	few	-	TRBJ2-7	CASSFDRAGEQYF	TGTGCCAGCAGCTTCGACAGGGCGGGAGAGCAGTACTTC
TRBV5-1	few	TRBD1	TRBJ1-2	CASNGQGDGGYTF	TGCGCCAGCAACGGACAGGGTGACGGTGGCTACACCTTC
TRBV30	-	TRBD2	TRBJ2-3	CAWGGVSGQGTDTQYF	TGTGCCTGGGGGGGGGTCTCGGGTCAGGGCACAGATACGCAGTATTTT
TRBV24-1	-	-	TRBJ2-2	CATSDFRDTGELFF	TGTGCCACCAGTGATTTCAGGGACACCGGGGAGCTGTTTTTT
TRBV30	few	TRBD1	TRBJ1-2	CAWSGTGANYGYTF	TGTGCCTGGAGCGGGACAGGGGCTAACTATGGCTACACCTTC
TRBV6-5	-	-	TRBJ1-2	CASSYSRAGDYYGYTF	TGTGCCAGCAGTTACTCACGGGCAGGGGACTACTATGGCTACACCTTC
TRBV4-2	-	-	TRBJ1-2	CASSATDSEYYGYTF	TGTGCCAGCAGCGCTACGGACAGTGAGTACTATGGCTACACCTTC
TRBV19	-	TRBD2	TRBJ2-1	CASSLLAGREQFF	TGTGCCAGTAGTTTACTAGCGGGGCGGGAGCAGTTCTTC
TRBV6-5	-	-	TRBJ1-3	CASSSRRSKEHTIYF	TGTGCCAGCAGTTCTCGACGGAGTAAGGAACACACCATATATTTT
TRBV2	-	TRBD1	TRBJ2-7	CASSENRGLGEQYF	TGTGCCAGCAGTGAAAACAGGGGGCTCGGGGAGCAGTACTTC
TRBV18	once	-	TRBJ1-3	CASSLGTAGGNTIYF	TGTGCCAGCTCACTAGGGACTGCGGGAGGAAACACCATATATTTT
TRBV4-1	-	-	TRBJ2-7	CASSQLQVGAYEQYF	TGCGCCAGCAGCCAATTACAGGTGGGCGCCTACGAGCAGTACTTC
TRBV7-7	-	-	TRBJ2-5	CASSSWTEETQYF	TGTGCCAGCAGCTCATGGACAGAAGAGACCCAGTACTTC
TRBV11-2	-	-	TRBJ1-2	CASSLRGYGYTF	TGTGCCAGCAGCTTAAGGGGCTATGGCTACACCTTC
TRBV5-4	-	TRBD2	TRBJ2-7	CASSAGLAGGPNEQYF	TGTGCCAGCAGCGCCGGACTAGCGGGTGGGCCCAACGAGCAGTACTTC
TRBV5-1	-	-	TRBJ2-6	CASSFVPGGGANVLTF	TGCGCCAGCAGCTTTGTACCGGGCGGAGGGGCCAACGTCCTGACTTTC
TRBV21-1	-	-	TRBJ1-1	CASSKTQYVSTGEAFF	TGTGCCAGCAGCAAAACCCAATACGTTTCGACAGGCGAAGCTTTCTTT
TRBV10-3	-	-	TRBJ2-4	CAISESLGAGKNIQYF	TGTGCCATCAGTGAGTCCTTGGGGGCTGGAAAAAACATTCAGTACTTC
TRBV5-4	few	-	TRBJ1-2	CASSLEGGRGYGYTF	TGTGCCAGCAGCTTGGAAGGGGGGAGAGGCTATGGCTACACCTTC
TRBV28	-	-	TRBJ1-4	CASSYSSTNEKLFF	TGTGCCAGCAGTTACAGTTCAACTAATGAAAAACTGTTTTTT
TRBV5-1	-	-	TRBJ2-3	CASSTDRPTDTQYF	TGCGCCAGCAGCACCGACAGACCCACAGATACGCAGTATTTT
TRBV6-4	-	-	TRBJ1-1	CASSEQEGTEAFF	TGTGCCAGCAGTGAGCAGGAGGGTACTGAAGCTTTCTTT
TRBV7-2	-	TRBD1	TRBJ1-2	CASSSDRGIYGYTF	TGTGCCAGCAGTTCTGACAGGGGCATTTATGGCTACACCTTC
TRBV19	-	-	TRBJ1-2	CASTLGATVPPVYGYTF	TGTGCCAGTACCCTGGGGGCTACAGTTCCTCCGGTCTATGGCTACACCTTC
TRBV10-1	-	-	TRBJ2-2	CASRAQSTGELFF	TGCGCCAGCAGGGCCCAGAGCACCGGGGAGCTGTTTTTT
TRBV18	-	TRBD1	TRBJ2-7	CASSLTRGNTGDEQYF	TGTGCCAGCTCGCTCACCCGGGGCAACACAGGGGACGAGCAGTACTTC
TRBV6-6	-	-	TRBJ2-2	CASRGGGVVGELFF	TGTGCCAGTAGGGGGGGAGGGGTGGTCGGGGAGCTGTTTTTT
TRBV30	-	-	TRBJ1-2	CAWSVGTHYGYTF	TGTGCCTGGAGTGTGGGTACCCACTATGGCTACACCTTC